A selection of T cell receptor beta chains follows, all from one sample in a study of PD-1 blockade in classical Hodgkin lymphoma. Profiling relied on immunoSEQ multiplex PCR, and the TCRdb table lists in-frame clones only, not all of them. The top ten hold 3% to 5% of the sample, which has around 26,000 clones, approximately 95% seen once. Sequencing was performed on peripheral blood mononuclear cells (PBMCs). Receptor source: a human donor with classical Hodgkin lymphoma. CDR3s include the opening cysteine and the closing phenylalanine or tryptophan. The D gene is left open where the match is weak. Clone size is shown for a subset of rows, as once, few, many or a class of expanded clone.

d_call: TRBD1
v_call: TRBV18
j_call: TRBJ2-3
clone_size: -
cdr3_nt: TGTGCCAGCTCACCAGGGACAGGGGCCCGTAGCACAGATACGCAGTATTTT
cdr3_aa: CASSPGTGARSTDTQYF

d_call: TRBD2
v_call: TRBV11-2
j_call: TRBJ2-3
clone_size: -
cdr3_nt: TGTGCCGGCAGGGGGACTAGCTCAGATACGCAGTATTTT
cdr3_aa: CAGRGTSSDTQYF

d_call: -
v_call: TRBV7-7
j_call: TRBJ2-1
clone_size: -
cdr3_nt: TGTGCTAGCAGCCCCGGTCAGGGTAAGAAGTTCTTC
cdr3_aa: CASSPGQGKKFF

d_call: -
v_call: TRBV20-1
j_call: TRBJ1-2
clone_size: -
cdr3_nt: TGCAGTGCTACTCAGGGCGGCTACACCTTC
cdr3_aa: CSATQGGYTF

d_call: TRBD1
v_call: TRBV9
j_call: TRBJ2-2
clone_size: -
cdr3_nt: TGTGCCAGCAGCGGACCCGGGACAGGGACGGGAACCGGGGAGCTGTTTTTT
cdr3_aa: CASSGPGTGTGTGELFF

d_call: -
v_call: TRBV2
j_call: TRBJ1-5
clone_size: -
cdr3_nt: TGTGCCAGCAGTGCCTTTGACAGAAATCAGCCCCAGCATTTT
cdr3_aa: CASSAFDRNQPQHF

d_call: -
v_call: TRBV27
j_call: TRBJ2-7
clone_size: -
cdr3_nt: TGTGCCAGCAGTTTTGGAGGTAACGAGCAGTACTTC
cdr3_aa: CASSFGGNEQYF

d_call: TRBD2
v_call: TRBV11-2
j_call: TRBJ2-3
clone_size: -
cdr3_nt: TGTGCCAGCAGCTTAGCGGCGGGAGTCAGATATACGCAGTATTTT
cdr3_aa: CASSLAAGVRYTQYF

d_call: TRBD2
v_call: TRBV10-3
j_call: TRBJ2-2
clone_size: -
cdr3_nt: TGTGCCATCAGTAGCGGGGGGGCGAACACCGGGGAGCTGTTTTTT
cdr3_aa: CAISSGGANTGELFF

d_call: -
v_call: TRBV19
j_call: TRBJ1-1
clone_size: -
cdr3_nt: TGTGCCAGTAGTATTGACCCTGGGACGAACACTGAAGCTTTCTTT
cdr3_aa: CASSIDPGTNTEAFF

d_call: -
v_call: TRBV14
j_call: TRBJ1-1
clone_size: -
cdr3_nt: TGTGCCAGCAGCCTCCTGGGGAACACTGAAGCTTTCTTT
cdr3_aa: CASSLLGNTEAFF

d_call: TRBD2
v_call: TRBV5-1
j_call: TRBJ2-5
clone_size: few
cdr3_nt: TGCGCCAGCAGCACGAGCGGGGGGCCGGGAGAGACCCAGTACTTC
cdr3_aa: CASSTSGGPGETQYF